This T cell receptor (beta chain) was captured in a study of blood T cell repertoires in COVID-19. Donors in Cohort 3 who had recovered were those with two negative PCRs, healthcare professional clearance, or resolution of their symptoms. Authors' analysis steps: Estimation of nucleated cell counts was performed using reference gene primer amplification. TCRdb keeps only in-frame clones here, not all; method: immunoSEQ multiplex PCR. D and trimming were read from the DNA, whereas the V and J calls and clone size are those reported in that table. The data contain about 200,000 clones, roughly 80% of them singletons. V lost 1 base to trimming and J lost 4 bases, with 17 bases between them. Germline V CDR1 and CDR2: SGHTA, FQGNSA. This CDR3 has 17 residues.

The sample taken for sequencing was PBMCs or T cells enriched from blood (not recorded which). V gene TRBV7-2 combines with J gene TRBJ2-1, with D possibly matching TRBD1 (6 bases). The TCR was taken from a man aged 35 to 55 who had recovered from COVID-19. The CDR3: CASSLDFWTVQYNEQFF. The CDR3 DNA is TGTGCCAGCAGCTTAGATTTTTGGACAGTGCAGTACAATGAGCAGTTCTTC.